Below, 30 T cell receptor beta chains from the same sample are listed, as sequenced in a study of T cell clusters in autoimmune cytopenias. TRB amplification used approximately 250 ng of peripheral blood genomic DNA. Multiplex touch-down PCR amplified TRB using TRB-A and TRB-B pools in one tube. One entry per CDR3 protein, without DNA, is what TCRdb gives after re-calling the multiplex PCR reads. Recorded for this sample: some 4,900 distinct CDR3 sequences. The sample was also reused in another study, on T cell repertoires in aging, cancer and after chemotherapy.

Sample: peripheral blood. These receptors came from a human donor in good health.

This clonotype ranks as medium-sized in terms of frequency. The chain is built from TRBV5-6 and TRBJ2-7; TCRdb outputs TRBD1, but without DNA this stays unchecked. Germline V CDR1 and CDR2: SGHDT, YYEEEE. The CDR3 covers 15 residues. CDR3 residues: CASSSLGDRAYEQYF.

Considering frequency, this clonotype is medium-sized. This chain connects TRBV5-6 to TRBJ2-2; the TCRdb call, TRBD2, lacks DNA for checking. This CDR3 is built from 17 residues. Per the germline V gene, CDR1 is SGHDT and CDR2 is YYEEEE. The CDR3 region is CASRRTSGSIDTGELFF.

CDR3 region: CASSPHWRENTGELFF. The rearrangement uses TRBV6-5 and TRBJ2-2; TCRdb selects TRBD2, and the lack of DNA leaves this call unchecked. The CDR3 is 16 amino acids. Per the germline V gene, CDR1 is MNHEY and CDR2 is SVGAGI.

The rearrangement uses TRBV5-6 and TRBJ2-5; TCRdb designates TRBD2, a call that cannot be tested without DNA. Looked up from germline, CDR1 is SGHDT and CDR2 is YYEEEE. This CDR3 has 17 amino acids. The CDR3 loop reads CASKGLLKRAGRETQYF.

CDR3 loop: CASRESGSHNTDTQYF. This chain joins TRBV6-1 and TRBJ2-3. The CDR3 covers 16 residues. Germline V CDR1 and CDR2: MNHNS, SASEGT.

This chain connects TRBV6-2 or TRBV6-3 to TRBJ1-2; TCRdb's D gene call, TRBD1, goes unchecked for lack of DNA. The CDR3 spans 13 residues. Germline-derived CDR1 and CDR2 are MNHEY and SVGEGT. CDR3 sequence: CASRQTGDYGYTF.

This sequence joins TRBV13 and TRBJ2-7; the TCRdb D gene call, TRBD1, has no DNA to confirm it. The CDR3 is 15 residues long. Germline V gene data show CDR1 as PRHDT and CDR2 as FYEKMQ (reference sequence). The CDR3 loop is CASRKQGGGFYEQYF.

This chain uses TRBV6-2 or TRBV6-3 with TRBJ2-5; TCRdb outputs TRBD1, but without DNA this stays unchecked. The CDR3 has 13 residues. CDR1 and CDR2 (germline): MNHEY, SVGEGT. This CDR3 is CASRGQAQETQYF.

This clonotype counts as large (0.1 to 1%) by frequency. The rearrangement links TRBV29-1 to TRBJ2-2; TCRdb's assignment of TRBD2 cannot be checked, as there is no DNA. Germline-derived CDR1 and CDR2 are SQVTM and ANQGSEA. This CDR3 region has 14 residues. This chain's CDR3 is CSVSSDANTGELFF.

The chain combines TRBV19 with TRBJ2-2; the TRBD2 assignment by TCRdb is unverifiable without DNA. The CDR3 is 18 residues long. The germline CDR1 and CDR2 sequences are LNHDA and SQIVND (reference sequence). This CDR3 reads CASSIRAGLAGNTGELFF.

The chain couples TRBV11-2 to TRBJ2-3. The CDR3 sequence is 12 residues long. Germline CDR1 SGHAT, CDR2 FQNNGV. The CDR3 is CASSSSTDTQYF. The complete variable domain, with remaining parts taken from reference TRBV11-2 and TRBJ2-3, reads EAGVAQSPRYKIIEKRQSVAFWCNPISGHATLYWYQQILGQGPKLLIQFQNNGVVDDSQLPKDRFSAERLKGVDSTLKIQPAKLEDSAVYLCASSSSTDTQYFGPGTRLTVL.

The CDR3 here is CASSPNGLYLNTEAFF. This chain links TRBV18 with TRBJ1-1. CDR3 length: 16 residues. Germline V CDR1 and CDR2: KGHSH, LQKENI.

The rearrangement uses TRBV6-5 and TRBJ2-1; TCRdb picks TRBD2, but there is no DNA to check that call. The CDR3 consists of 14 residues. CDR1 is MNHEY, CDR2 SVGAGI, per germline. This CDR3 reads CASRPGGSYNEQFF.

This chain joins TRBV11-2 and TRBJ2-3; TCRdb's assignment of TRBD1 cannot be checked, as there is no DNA. This CDR3 contains 15 residues. Germline CDR1 SGHAT, CDR2 FQNNGV. This CDR3 is CASSFGTGSTDTQYF.

According to its frequency, this clonotype is medium-sized (0.01 to 0.1%). The V call is TRBV30, the J call TRBJ1-1. The CDR3 is 11 residues long. In germline, CDR1 is GTSNPN, CDR2 SVGIG (reference sequence). CDR3 amino acids: CAWSQSAEAFF.

Frequency places this clonotype as medium-sized. This rearrangement joins TRBV5-6 to TRBJ1-4; the D gene TCRdb calls, TRBD1, cannot be checked with no DNA. This CDR3 has 15 amino acids. Germline V gene data show CDR1 as SGHDT and CDR2 as YYEEEE. This CDR3 reads CASSWRQGTNEKLFF.

Considering frequency, this clonotype is medium-sized (0.01 to 0.1%). The V gene is TRBV6-1, the J gene TRBJ2-3; the D gene TCRdb calls, TRBD2, cannot be checked with no DNA. The CDR3 length is 17 residues. Germline lookup yields CDR1 MNHNS and CDR2 SASEGT. The CDR3 loop reads CASSEALAGRSTDTQYF.

The rearrangement joins TRBV20-1 to TRBJ2-7; lacking DNA, the TRBD2 call made by TCRdb goes unchecked. This CDR3 has 14 amino acids. From germline, CDR1 is DFQATT and CDR2 SNEGSKA (reference sequence). CDR3 region: CSASRDSSSREQYF.

This chain joins TRBV18 and TRBJ2-2; with no DNA, the TCRdb D assignment of TRBD1 cannot be verified. Germline CDR1 is KGHSH and CDR2 is LQKENI. CDR3 size: 15 residues. CDR3 in amino acids: CASSRGHQNTGELFF.

The chain has TRBV29-1 and TRBJ2-3; with no DNA, the TCRdb D assignment of TRBD2 cannot be verified. The CDR3 sequence is 14 residues long. CDR1 is SQVTM and CDR2 is ANQGSEA in the germline V gene. CDR3 sequence: CSVPGLTSGDTQYF.

This clonotype is medium-sized (0.01 to 0.1%) by frequency. V and J are TRBV19 and TRBJ2-5; as DNA is missing, the TRBD1 call by TCRdb cannot be tested. Germline V gene lookup returns CDR1 LNHDA and CDR2 SQIVND (reference sequence). The CDR3 has 14 amino acids. The CDR3 sequence is CASSIGKVGETQYF. Complete variable domain (other parts from reference TRBV19 and TRBJ2-5): DGGITQSPKYLFRKEGQNVTLSCEQNLNHDAMYWYRQDPGQGLRLIYYSQIVNDFQKGDIAEGYSVSREKKESFPLTVTSAQKNPTAFYLCASSIGKVGETQYFGPGTRLLVL.

The chain combines TRBV19 with TRBJ1-3; TCRdb selects TRBD1, and the lack of DNA leaves this call unchecked. CDR3 size: 16 residues. Germline V gene data show CDR1 as LNHDA and CDR2 as SQIVND (reference sequence). CDR3 sequence: CASSHRGQLSGNTIYF. Full variable domain (missing parts from reference TRBV19 and TRBJ1-3): DGGITQSPKYLFRKEGQNVTLSCEQNLNHDAMYWYRQDPGQGLRLIYYSQIVNDFQKGDIAEGYSVSREKKESFPLTVTSAQKNPTAFYLCASSHRGQLSGNTIYFGEGSWLTVV.

The rearrangement joins TRBV18 to TRBJ2-7; TCRdb calls TRBD2, which cannot be checked without DNA. Germline assignment: CDR1 KGHSH and CDR2 LQKENI. The CDR3 totals 18 residues. This chain's CDR3 is CASSPSRTSAWGQYEQYF.

The rearrangement uses TRBV5-5 and TRBJ1-3. The CDR3 is 15 residues long. Germline CDR1 is SGHKS and CDR2 is YYEKEE (reference sequence). CDR3 region: CASSLTQSSGNTIYF.

This clonotype is labeled medium-sized based on frequency. V gene TRBV29-1 combines with J gene TRBJ1-1; TCRdb picks TRBD1, but there is no DNA to check that call. The CDR3 totals 13 residues. Germline assignment: CDR1 SQVTM and CDR2 ANQGSEA. CDR3 amino acids: CSGGQGAVTEAFF.

V usage is TRBV5-4 and J usage is TRBJ1-4; TCRdb picks TRBD1, but there is no DNA to check that call. Germline V CDR1 and CDR2: SGHNT, YYREEE (reference sequence). The CDR3 contains 14 residues. This CDR3 is CASSRQGAGEKLFF.

The rearrangement links TRBV12-3 or TRBV12-4 to TRBJ2-5; absent DNA, TCRdb's TRBD1 call cannot be checked. The CDR3 is 14 residues long. The CDR3 loop is CASSLAGGQETQYF.

The V and J genes are TRBV18 and TRBJ1-1. This CDR3 comprises 15 residues. CDR1 is KGHSH and CDR2 is LQKENI in the germline V gene. This CDR3 is CASSPPERRNTEAFF.

The chain employs TRBV6-1 and TRBJ1-2. This CDR3 has 14 amino acids. Germline loops: CDR1 MNHNS, CDR2 SASEGT. CDR3 in amino acids: CASSEQTANYGYTF.

The chain joins TRBV6-1 to TRBJ1-5. Germline V gene lookup returns CDR1 MNHNS and CDR2 SASEGT. This CDR3 spans 12 amino acids. The CDR3 is CASSEVREPQHF.